One and the same sample provided the 25 T cell receptor beta chains below, sequenced in a study of cytomegalovirus exposure and HLA in healthy donors. With 60 Vbeta and 13 Jbeta primers, the PCR was carried out. The data were produced by immunoSEQ multiplex PCR, yet TCRdb's version contains in-frame clones alone and is incomplete. The data contain 100,000 to 150,000 clones, 74% of them seen just once; the ten biggest clones take up 4.2%. Sample: PBMCs. These receptors were collected from a woman in her 50s in good health and CMV-seropositive.

This clone was detected a few times. The gene calls are TRBV6-1 and TRBJ1-6, with 8 bases aligning to TRBD1. With V trimmed by 5 bases and J by 7 bases, 7 bases remained unmatched. The CDR3 extends over 15 amino acids. CDR1 MNHNS and CDR2 SASEGT come from the germline V gene. The CDR3 loop reads CASSPRDRSNSPLHF. The CDR3 DNA is TGTGCCAGCAGTCCCAGGGACAGGTCGAATTCACCCCTCCACTTT.

This clone occurred a few times. The V call is TRBV27, the J call TRBJ1-2, with 11 bases aligning to TRBD1. The germline gives CDR1 MNHEY, CDR2 SMNVEV (reference sequence). Trimming removed 3 bases from V and 3 bases from J; junction bases left unmatched: 9. The CDR3 loop spans 17 amino acids. DNA of the CDR3: TGTGCCAGCAGTTTTTGGGGACAGGGGGTAAAGGACTATGGCTACACCTTC. The encoded protein is CASSFWGQGVKDYGYTF.

This clone was counted once. The chain employs TRBV5-1 and TRBJ2-3; 10 positions agree with TRBD2. The V segment lost 7 bases and the J segment 3 bases; nucleotides outside the gene matches: 14. The CDR3 has 17 residues. Germline-derived CDR1 and CDR2 are SGHRS and YFSETQ. The CDR3 protein is CASLDTSGAEGTDTQYF. CDR3 bases: TGCGCCAGCCTAGACACTAGCGGGGCCGAAGGGACAGATACGCAGTATTTT.

The chain links TRBV7-7 to TRBJ2-2; D is ambiguous. Germline values: CDR1 SSHAT, CDR2 FNYEAQ (reference sequence). V was cut by 5 bases and J by 7 bases, with 11 bases left in between. The CDR3 is 13 residues long. The CDR3 region has the DNA TGTGCCAGCAGCAGTAATCCGGTCGGGGAGCTGTTTTTT. This sequence encodes CASSSNPVGELFF.

The chain combines TRBV9 with TRBJ1-6; 10 bases agree with TRBD1. The V and J ends lost 0 bases and 10 bases, in that order; junction bases with no gene match: 4. Germline lookup yields CDR1 SGDLS and CDR2 YYNGEE. The CDR3 is 15 residues long. CDR3 coding DNA: TGTGCCAGCAGCGTAGTTGGGACAGGGGAATCACCCCTCCACTTT. Protein product: CASSVVGTGESPLHF.

This chain joins TRBV15 and TRBJ2-7; the D gene is possibly TRBD2 (5 bases). Germline loops: CDR1 LNHNV, CDR2 YYDKDF (reference sequence). V dropped 3 bases and J dropped 2 bases, with 8 bases sitting between them. This CDR3 has 13 residues. Here the CDR3 reads CATSSLLAYEQYF. CDR3 in DNA: TGTGCCACCAGCAGTCTACTAGCCTACGAGCAGTACTTC. The full variable domain, rest sourced from reference TRBV15 and TRBJ2-7, is DAMVIQNPRYQVTQFGKPVTLSCSQTLNHNVMYWYQQKSSQAPKLLFHYYDKDFNNEADTPDNFQSRRPNTSFCFLDIRSPGLGDTAMYLCATSSLLAYEQYFGPGTRLTVT.

CDR3 sequence reads: CASSQSLLATDTQYF. The CDR3 DNA sequence: TGCGCCAGCAGCCAATCCTTATTAGCGACAGATACGCAGTATTTT. The genes are TRBV4-1 and TRBJ2-3; weak D call: TRBD2 (5 bases). Looked up from germline, CDR1 is MGHRA and CDR2 is YSYEKL. The CDR3 length is 15 residues. V lost 2 bases and J 3 bases, leaving 12 bases between the germline ends.

V gene TRBV28 combines with J gene TRBJ1-2; maybe TRBD1 (6 bases). This CDR3 spans 15 amino acids. CDR1 is MDHEN, CDR2 SYDVKM, per germline. V shed 4 bases and J shed 2 bases, with 14 bases lying between them. The CDR3 DNA reads as TGTGCCAGCAGTTCCCCGGGACACCGAAACTATGGCTACACCTTC. Amino acid sequence: CASSSPGHRNYGYTF.

The CDR3: CASSTDINQPQHF. In DNA form, the CDR3 reads TGCGCCAGCAGCACAGATATCAATCAGCCCCAGCATTTT. The J gene is TRBJ1-5, the V gene TRBV5-1; D call uncertain. CDR1 and CDR2 from the germline V gene are SGHRS and YFSETQ. The CDR3 runs 13 residues. V was cut by 4 bases and J by 3 bases, with 8 bases left in between.

In its sample, this clone was seen a few times. The V gene is TRBV5-1, the J gene TRBJ1-1; no clear D gene. This CDR3 comprises 15 residues. The V gene's germline CDR1 is SGHRS and CDR2 YFSETQ. Trimming stripped 4 bases from V and 1 base from J, with 14 bases between. The CDR3 loop is CASSPHGGENTEAFF. CDR3 nucleotides: TGCGCCAGCAGCCCCCACGGCGGTGAGAACACTGAAGCTTTCTTT.

The genes are TRBV7-9 and TRBJ2-1; the match to TRBD2 covers 7 bases. Looked up from germline, CDR1 is SEHNR and CDR2 is FQNEAQ (reference sequence). Unmatched junction bases numbered 2, after V lost 5 bases and J lost 7 bases. The CDR3 has 12 amino acids. Here the CDR3 DNA reads TGTGCCAGCAGCCCCGGGGGGAATGAGCAGTTCTTC. Translation gives CASSPGGNEQFF.

The V gene is TRBV2, the J gene TRBJ1-2; 8 bases are shared with TRBD1. V lost 2 bases and J lost 4; bases outside the gene matches: 6. CDR1 is SNHLY, CDR2 FYNNEI, per germline. The CDR3 is 15 residues long. The CDR3 DNA is TGTGCCAGCAGTGAACTGGACAGGGTCCCCTATGGCTACACCTTC. Amino acids: CASSELDRVPYGYTF.

The V call is TRBV7-9, the J call TRBJ1-3; D remains unclear. The germline V and J ends were trimmed by 10 bases and 0 bases, with 16 bases remaining between them. Germline CDR1 is SEHNR and CDR2 is FQNEAQ (reference sequence). The CDR3 is 15 amino acids. CDR3 sequence reads: CAIPREGFSGNTIYF. The CDR3 coding sequence is TGTGCCATCCCGCGGGAGGGATTCTCTGGAAACACCATATATTTT.

The table lists this clone with a few counts. The rearrangement uses TRBV5-8 and TRBJ1-6; 7 nucleotides match TRBD1. V was pared by 4 bases and J by 0 bases, with 7 bases of the junction left unmatched. Per germline, CDR1 SGHTS and CDR2 YDEGEE. This CDR3 has 17 residues. CDR3 residues: CASSMGQWVSYNSPLHF. In DNA form, the CDR3 reads TGTGCCAGCAGCATGGGACAGTGGGTCTCCTATAATTCACCCCTCCACTTT.

The chain joins TRBV30 to TRBJ1-6; 7 nucleotides align to TRBD1. Trimming removed 5 bases from V and 6 bases from J; junction bases left unmatched: 7. The germline V gene encodes CDR1 GTSNPN and CDR2 SVGIG (reference sequence). The CDR3 has 14 residues. The DNA for the CDR3 is TGTGCCTGGGATACGGGACAGAGTAATTCACCCCTCCACTTT. It codes for CAWDTGQSNSPLHF.

The J gene is TRBJ1-5, the V gene TRBV7-2; D perhaps matches TRBD1 (5 bases). There are 14 residues in the CDR3. Trimming stripped 1 base from V and 7 bases from J, with 11 bases between. The germline V gene has CDR1 SGHTA and CDR2 FQGNSA. Here the CDR3 reads CASSLVQGGQPQHF. The CDR3 nucleotides read TGTGCCAGCAGCTTAGTCCAGGGTGGGCAGCCCCAGCATTTT.

The chain has TRBV19 and TRBJ1-2, with 8 bases that match TRBD1. V shed 7 bases and J 6 bases; nucleotides not matched to a gene: 19. The CDR3 has 17 residues. Germline CDR1 reads LNHDA; CDR2 reads SQIVND (reference sequence). CDR3: CASTPIGTGLIGNGYTF. CDR3 nucleotides: TGTGCCAGTACCCCTATCGGGACAGGACTTATAGGAAATGGCTACACCTTC. The full variable domain, completed using reference TRBV19 and TRBJ1-2, is DGGITQSPKYLFRKEGQNVTLSCEQNLNHDAMYWYRQDPGQGLRLIYYSQIVNDFQKGDIAEGYSVSREKKESFPLTVTSAQKNPTAFYLCASTPIGTGLIGNGYTFGSGTRLTVV.

V is TRBV28 and J is TRBJ1-2; TRBD1 matches at 7 bases. J lost 8 bases, V lost 5 bases, and 14 bases had no gene match. CDR3 length equals 15 residues. CDR1 is MDHEN, CDR2 SYDVKM, per germline. CDR3 DNA sequence: TGTGCCAGCAGTCCCGGGACAGCTACTACGGGAGGCTACACCTTC. This sequence encodes CASSPGTATTGGYTF.

The chain uses TRBV7-8 and TRBJ1-6, with D possibly being TRBD1 (5 bases). The ends were cut back, 5 bases at V and 0 bases at J, with 14 bases in the middle. CDR3 length equals 17 residues. CDR1 is SGHVS, CDR2 FQNEAQ, per germline. DNA of the CDR3: TGTGCCAGCAGCCCTCTCGGGGGTTCCTCCTATAATTCACCCCTCCACTTT. Its translation: CASSPLGGSSYNSPLHF.

This clone was observed a single time. The chain combines TRBV7-9 with TRBJ1-5, with D possibly being TRBD1 (5 bases). The CDR3 length is 15 residues. From germline, CDR1 is SEHNR and CDR2 FQNEAQ (reference sequence). V was cut by 3 bases and J by 4 bases, with 13 bases left in between. CDR3: CASSFGSSGNQPQHF. For the CDR3, the DNA is TGTGCCAGCAGCTTTGGATCCTCAGGGAATCAGCCCCAGCATTTT.

The chain employs TRBV11-2 and TRBJ2-7, with a tentative D call TRBD1 (6 bases). Trimming stripped 3 bases from V and 2 bases from J, with 11 bases between. CDR3 length equals 14 residues. Germline values: CDR1 SGHAT, CDR2 FQNNGV. The CDR3 region is CASSFPGHPYEQYF. CDR3 DNA sequence: TGTGCCAGCAGCTTCCCGGGACACCCCTACGAGCAGTACTTC.

V usage is TRBV27 and J usage is TRBJ1-2; 9 bases line up with TRBD1. V was pared by 2 bases and J by 4 bases, with 2 bases of the junction left unmatched. Germline values: CDR1 MNHEY, CDR2 SMNVEV (reference sequence). CDR3 length: 14 residues. CDR3 sequence reads: CASSLTTGGYGYTF. The DNA of the CDR3 is TGTGCCAGCAGTTTAACGACAGGGGGCTATGGCTACACCTTC.

This clone turned up a few times. J is TRBJ2-7 and V is TRBV4-2; D gene uncertain. The CDR3 length is 14 residues. Germline assignment: CDR1 LGHNA and CDR2 YNFKEQ. V was clipped by 4 bases and J by 2 bases, with 12 bases between them. The CDR3, as DNA: TGTGCCAGCAGCCTCGAGAGGTTGACCTACGAGCAGTACTTC. It yields the protein CASSLERLTYEQYF.

The gene calls are TRBV29-1 and TRBJ2-3, with 7 bases matching TRBD1. Germline loops: CDR1 SQVTM, CDR2 ANQGSEA. After removal of 2 bases from V and 3 bases from J, the junction contained 2 bases not matched to a gene. This CDR3 has 13 amino acids. The CDR3 sequence is CSVEKGATDTQYF. The CDR3 DNA sequence: TGCAGCGTTGAAAAGGGGGCGACAGATACGCAGTATTTT.

This rearrangement joins TRBV29-1 to TRBJ2-5; D is possibly TRBD1 (6 bases). CDR1 is SQVTM and CDR2 is ANQGSEA in the germline V gene. Trimming shortened V by 3 bases and J by 7 bases, and 15 bases separated the two germline ends. The length of the CDR3 is 13 residues. The CDR3 loop is CSVDLAGEVTQYF. CDR3 DNA: TGCAGCGTTGACCTGGCAGGGGAAGTGACCCAGTACTTC.